This T cell receptor beta chain was recorded in a study of blood T cell repertoires in COVID-19 (dated by TCRdb to the early 2020s). General notes on the study: Samples covering the acute and convalescent phases of COVID-19 were provided by collaborators in the United States, Italy and Spain. The material from the prospective study consisted of cDNA or gDNA derived from T cells, B-cell-depleted T cells, or PBMCs. Subjects who had been exposed to COVID-19, were actively infected with it, or had recovered from it provided the deeply sampled blood TCRbeta repertoires that made up the dataset. The repertoires were released in a freely available public database intended as a resource for research on the immune response to SARS-CoV-2. The samples were drawn from two sources: the first 160 participants of the ongoing ImmuneRACE study, and 1,254 subjects contributed by 6 global collaborators. A de-identified subject ID, COVID-19 status, age in years and sex were almost always included in the sample metadata. HLA class I and class II types, where available, came from metadata supplied by the sample provider rather than from assay-based typing.

For this clone: Its cognate antigen has yet to be identified. No much larger clone is present one base from it, and per-base qualities are unavailable.

From its cysteine to its phenylalanine, the CDR3 spans 13 amino acids. Left in the record is the CDR3 DNA by itself, 39 bases read in frame from the first base. CDR1 SGDLS and CDR2 YYNGEE were looked up in the germline V gene. Clipping removes 6 bases from V and 4 bases from J, with 6 as the unmatched junction base count. Enrolling through a virtual design, the prospective study's participants ranged in age from roughly 18 to 89 years and lived across some 22 United States geographic areas. Cohort assignment in the prospective study relied on participant-reported clinical history from a screening survey and a study questionnaire. Each participant in the prospective study had whole blood, serum and a nasopharyngeal or oropharyngeal swab collected by mobile phlebotomists. Prospective study participants could optionally give additional blood draws and questionnaires over a 2-month period. Before DNA extraction, prospective study blood samples were shipped either frozen or at room temperature.

Findings and caveats that apply to the study as a whole: The amount of clinical and demographic metadata varied by source and participant and was provided uncurated.

The immunoSEQ Assay, a bias-controlled multiplex PCR, was used to amplify TCRbeta CDR3 regions from genomic DNA. The authors' analysis ran thus. Within the assay, amplification of reference gene primers was used to estimate how many nucleated cells each sample contained. To quantify the absolute abundance of each unique TCRbeta CDR3 rearrangement, sequence reads were collapsed and filtered. For each sample, productive Simpson clonality was calculated as the square root of Simpson's diversity index across productive rearrangements. TCRdb obtained this table from immuneACCESS and retained in-frame rearrangements with V and J assigned. These tables miss some clones; where compared with another copy, unresolved V genes account for less than half of the shortfall, and the remainder is unexplained. V, J and clone size derive from that table, while D and trimming were established from the DNA sequence. The sample has 300,000 to 400,000 clones on record, 85% to 90% of them singletons. The leading ten clones occupy over 0.9% of the sample.

The origin of this receptor is a woman in her thirties with acute COVID-19. Sample: PBMCs or T cells enriched from blood (not recorded which). This sequence uses TRBV9 and TRBJ1-2, and TRBD1 aligns with 7 junction nucleotides. The sequenced DNA: TGTGCCAGCACCTCACAGGGGCCCTATGGCTACACCTTC. This yields the protein CASTSQGPYGYTF.